This T cell receptor beta chain was obtained from a study of cytomegalovirus exposure and HLA in healthy donors. Study conclusions and caveats: In vitro assays verified that a few CMV-associated chains recognized CMV antigens specifically. Accounts indicate the classifier identified cytomegalovirus status with strong specificity and sensitivity. In a later analysis, first-cohort TCR clusters were found to tend to co-occur in the 100 to 150 validation repertoires.

The CDR3 contains 15 residues. The germline gives CDR1 PRHDT, CDR2 FYEKMQ (reference sequence). The junction had 10 bases not matched to a gene; V was cut back by 5 bases and J by 7 bases. TCRdb's table, derived via immunoSEQ multiplex PCR, lists solely in-frame clones and lacks some. Of more than 60,000 clones listed, approximately 96% were seen once; the top ten hold 1.5% to 2%. For this clone: The target antigen is unknown.

The V and J genes are TRBV13 and TRBJ2-4; 8 bases map to TRBD1. Specimen: PBMCs. This sequence originates from a young woman in good health and CMV-seropositive. CDR3 residues: CASSPRGLRRNIQYF. As DNA, the CDR3 is TGTGCCAGCAGCCCCAGGGGGCTAAGGAGGAACATTCAGTACTTC.